This entry lists 15 T cell receptor beta chains sequenced from one sample in a study of tumor and adjacent non-tumor tissue in lung cancer. The library came from three nested PCR rounds adapted from ARM-PCR protocols. MiXCR, run by TCRdb on the multiplex PCR reads, gives a single entry per CDR3 protein. The sample consists of roughly 69,000 distinct CDR3 sequences, roughly 77% of them appearing once. This sample's RNA came from whole unsorted tissue. More than 3 cm separated this lung sample from the edge of the tumor. The sequencing sample was made of distant non-tumor lung tissue. These receptors all come from a man aged 55 to 70 with non-small cell lung cancer.

This clonotype was seen only a few times. This rearrangement joins TRBV28 to TRBJ2-7; TRBD2 agrees at 9 bases. The CDR3 contains 16 residues. CDR1 and CDR2 (germline): MDHEN, SYDVKM. The V gene end was trimmed by 3 bases and the J gene end by 4 bases; junction bases not matched to a gene: 10. The CDR3 nucleotides read TGTGCCAGCAGTTTGATCGGGACTAGCAACCTGTACGAGCAGTACTTC. Its translation is CASSLIGTSNLYEQYF.

Concerning this clonotype: Because it lacks the conserved phenylalanine or tryptophan at the end, this CDR3 is likely a read error. V and J are TRBV13 and TRBJ2-5; 11 bases align to TRBD2. The CDR3 runs 16 residues. V trimming: 9 bases; J trimming: 7 bases; junction bases outside the gene matches: 16. The germline gives CDR1 PRHDT, CDR2 FYEKMQ (reference sequence). The CDR3 protein is CARSLGLAGLEGTQYL. In DNA, the CDR3 is TGTGCCAGGAGCCTCGGACTAGCGGGTTTAGAAGGGACCCAGTACTTA.

Comments on this clonotype: A read error is possible here, since a much larger clone lies one base away. V is TRBV29-1 and J is TRBJ2-5, with 7 bases matching TRBD2. Germline loops: CDR1 SQVTM, CDR2 ANQGSEA. The CDR3 consists of 13 residues. The CDR3 loop is CSVGSGKGEIQYF. CDR3 nucleotide sequence: TGCAGCGTCGGAAGCGGGAAGGGAGAGATCCAGTACTTC.

The chain is built from TRBV29-1 and TRBJ1-1, with 9 bases matching TRBD1. The CDR3 is made up of 14 amino acids. Trimming at V came to 6 bases and at J to 4 bases, leaving 9 bases not matched to a gene. Germline V lookup: CDR1 SQVTM, CDR2 ANQGSEA. The CDR3 coding sequence is TGCAGCGTAAAGGACAGGGGAGCGATCACTGAAGCTTTCTTT. It yields the protein CSVKDRGAITEAFF.

In the case of this clonotype: The CDR3 end shows no conserved phenylalanine or tryptophan, and so a read error is likely. The V call is TRBV12-3 or TRBV12-4, the J call TRBJ2-5, with 12 bases identical to TRBD2. Trimming took 9 bases from V and 3 from J; bases not matched to a gene: 8. The CDR3 spans 15 residues. CDR3 coding DNA: TGTGCCAGTAGGCTAGCGGGAGGGTACGAAGAGACCCAGTACTCC. Its translation: CASRLAGGYEETQYS.

This clonotype occurred many times. The rearrangement joins TRBV12-5 to TRBJ2-5; D is ambiguous. V lost 6 bases and J lost 4, with 12 bases in between. Germline lookup yields CDR1 LGHNT and CDR2 FRNRAP. This CDR3 spans 13 amino acids. The CDR3 region is CASGVAGSETQYF. In DNA form, the CDR3 reads TGTGCTAGTGGGGTGGCTGGCTCAGAGACCCAGTACTTC. Full variable domain (outside the CDR3, taken from reference TRBV12-5 and TRBJ2-5): DARVTQTPRHKVTEMGQEVTMRCQPILGHNTVFWYRQTMMQGLELLAYFRNRAPLDDSGMPKDRFSAEMPDATLATLKIQPSEPRDSAVYFCASGVAGSETQYFGPGTRLLVL.

In the case of this clonotype: Its ends do not fully match the called genes, so a read error is possible. The rearrangement links TRBV2 to TRBJ1-1; D is possibly TRBD1 (5 bases). Germline CDR1 reads SNHLY; CDR2 reads FYNNEI. The CDR3 runs to 12 residues. CDR3 in amino acids: CASSQGDTEALF. The CDR3 nucleotides read TGTGCCAGCAGCCAGGGCGACACTGAAGCTCTCTTT.

This clonotype has a handful of counts. This may be a read error, as it is one base from a much larger clone. Because the CDR3 is missing its conserved closing phenylalanine or tryptophan, this is likely a read error. This chain uses TRBV5-6 with TRBJ1-6; the match to TRBD1 covers 7 bases. V shed 1 base, J shed 0 bases, and the junction held 1 base outside the gene matches. This CDR3 is 16 amino acids long. Germline V gene lookup returns CDR1 SGHDT and CDR2 YYEEEE. The CDR3 here is CASSLWDSSYNSPLHY. The CDR3 DNA reads TGTGCCAGCAGCTTGTGGGACAGCTCCTATAATTCACCCCTCCACTAT.

This chain joins TRBV6-2 or TRBV6-3 and TRBJ2-5; D may be TRBD2 (5 bases). V lost 11 bases and J 7 bases, leaving 20 bases between the germline ends. CDR1 and CDR2 (germline): MNHEY, SVGEGT. The CDR3 runs 13 residues. The chain's CDR3 is CAGGPTSGGTQYF. CDR3 sequence (DNA): TGTGCCGGCGGCCCTACTAGTGGAGGGACCCAGTACTTC.

The CDR3 DNA reads TGCAGCGTAAGGGGACCGTCTAATGAAAAACTGTTTTTT. This encodes CSVRGPSNEKLFF. The V and J genes are TRBV29-1 and TRBJ1-4; D perhaps matches TRBD1 (5 bases). The V end lost 6 bases, the J end lost 3 bases, and 11 bases lay between the germline ends. This CDR3 is 13 amino acids long. The V gene's germline CDR1 is SQVTM and CDR2 ANQGSEA. The full variable domain, with the rest looked up from reference TRBV29-1 and TRBJ1-4, is SAVISQKPSRDICQRGTSLTIQCQVDSQVTMMFWYRQQPGQSLTLIATANQGSEATYESGFVIDKFPISRPNLTFSTLTVSNMSPEDSSIYLCSVRGPSNEKLFFGSGTQLSVL.

The chain combines TRBV28 with TRBJ2-7; no firm D call. There are 15 residues in the CDR3. V gave up 7 bases and J gave up 2 bases, with 18 bases separating them. Germline CDR1 MDHEN, CDR2 SYDVKM. DNA of the CDR3: TGTGCCAGCAATTTCCGCCCTCCTTCCCCCTACGAGCAGTACTTC. Translated: CASNFRPPSPYEQYF.

Remarks on this clonotype: The junction differs from germline at one of its ends, possibly a read error. The chain couples TRBV7-8 to TRBJ2-7, with D perhaps TRBD1 (6 bases). Per germline, CDR1 SGHVS and CDR2 FQNEAQ. This CDR3 spans 16 amino acids. The CDR3 sequence is CASSLADWGRFYEQYF. In DNA, the CDR3 is TGTGCCAGTAGCTTAGCCGACTGGGGGCGGTTCTACGAGCAGTACTTC.

The table lists this clonotype with a count of one. This chain joins TRBV4-1 and TRBJ2-7; the D gene is possibly TRBD1 (5 bases). The V gene's germline CDR1 is MGHRA and CDR2 YSYEKL. This CDR3 contains 15 residues. Trimming took 1 base from V and 2 from J, leaving 12 bases between them. The DNA for the CDR3 is TGCGCCAGCAGCCAAGGGCACGAGGACACCTACGAGCAGTACTTC. Translated: CASSQGHEDTYEQYF.

In regard to this clonotype: This sequence may be a read error, since a much larger clone differs from it by one base. This chain joins TRBV10-2 and TRBJ2-7; D gene ambiguous. CDR3 length: 13 amino acids. Germline CDR1 and CDR2: WSHSY and SAAADI. The V and J ends lost 4 bases and 2 bases respectively, with 9 bases between them. CDR3 in amino acids: CASSACGTYEQYF. The CDR3 coding sequence is TGCGCCAGCAGTGCCTGCGGAACCTACGAGCAGTACTTC.

To note about this clonotype: One end of the junction is discordant with germline, which a read error may explain. V is TRBV6-1 and J is TRBJ1-1; 9 bases are a match to TRBD1. The CDR3 loop spans 15 amino acids. CDR1 and CDR2 from the germline V gene are MNHNS and SASEGT. The CDR3 here is CASTGDRVGNTEAFF. Written as DNA, the CDR3 is TGTGCCAGCACTGGGGACAGGGTAGGGAACACAGAAGCTTTCTTT.